The 7 T cell receptor beta chains in this list originate from one sample, sequenced in a study of blood T cells in healthy people across ages. PCR was performed a second time for about 7 to 12 cycles using a sample-barcoded 5' primer and a J-beta primer mix. One entry per CDR3 protein results from TCRdb running MiXCR on the 5' RACE reads. The sample lists about 1.1 million distinct CDR3 sequences, 30% to 40% occurring once. The material sequenced was blood. The source of these receptors is a man between 18 and 35 years old in good health.

This clonotype was observed a handful of times. This chain connects TRBV10-3 to TRBJ1-1; D gene ambiguous. The germline gives CDR1 ENHRY, CDR2 SYGVKD. Trimming cost V 6 bases and J 2 bases, with 13 bases left between them. The CDR3 consists of 14 residues. The CDR3 loop reads CAISPPGRNTEAFF. For the CDR3, the DNA is TGTGCCATCAGCCCCCCCGGCAGAAACACTGAAGCTTTCTTT.

This clonotype was seen just once. J is TRBJ1-1 and V is TRBV10-3, with D possibly matching TRBD1 (5 bases). CDR1 is ENHRY and CDR2 is SYGVKD in the germline V gene. This CDR3 has 15 amino acids. V shed 2 bases and J shed 3 bases, with 13 bases lying between them. CDR3 nucleotides: TGTGCCATCAGTGAGGGGGCGGACGGGGACACTGAAGCTTTCTTT. It yields the protein CAISEGADGDTEAFF.

In this sample, this clonotype turned up a few times. The rearrangement joins TRBV20-1 to TRBJ2-1; D is undetermined. Per the germline V gene, CDR1 is DFQATT and CDR2 is SNEGSKA (reference sequence). The CDR3 length is 11 residues. V was trimmed by 1 base and J by 12 bases, leaving 10 bases between them. In DNA form, the CDR3 reads TGCAGTGCTAGAGCAGGTCAGGCGCAGTTCTTC. This gives the protein CSARAGQAQFF.

This clonotype was observed a handful of times. The chain joins TRBV10-2 to TRBJ2-7; no clear D. Trimming left V 4 bases short and J 6 bases short, with 10 bases between. The CDR3 runs to 12 residues. Germline V gene lookup returns CDR1 WSHSY and CDR2 SAAADI. The CDR3 loop reads CASSGLSLEQYF. CDR3 coding DNA: TGCGCCAGCAGTGGGCTGTCTCTCGAGCAGTACTTC.

This clonotype was picked up many times. This chain joins TRBV2 and TRBJ2-2; D uncertain. The CDR3 spans 11 residues. Trimming removed 8 bases from V and 1 base from J, with 2 bases in between. Germline values: CDR1 SNHLY, CDR2 FYNNEI. CDR3 bases: TGTGCCAGCCGGAACACCGGGGAGCTGTTTTTT. It specifies CASRNTGELFF.

A few counts support this clonotype. V gene TRBV4-1 combines with J gene TRBJ1-4, with 7 bases fitting TRBD1. The CDR3 runs to 14 residues. Germline loops: CDR1 MGHRA, CDR2 YSYEKL. Trimming at V came to 4 bases and at J to 14 bases, leaving 13 bases not matched to a gene. Here the CDR3 DNA reads TGCGCCAGCAGCCCGCGGAACGAGGGACAGAGTCTGTTTTTT. It translates to CASSPRNEGQSLFF.

This clonotype was found a few times. CDR3 DNA sequence: TGTGCCATCAGTGATGCGGGGGGGCGCCACAATGAGCAGTTCTTC. Translated, it gives CAISDAGGRHNEQFF. The chain combines TRBV10-3 with TRBJ2-1; TRBD2 matches 9 bases. V lost 3 bases and J lost 5; bases outside the gene matches: 5. Germline V gene sequence: CDR1 ENHRY, CDR2 SYGVKD. The CDR3 spans 15 residues.